A selection of T cell receptor beta chains follows, all from one sample in a study of blood T cells in healthy people across ages. TCRdb called the 5' RACE reads again in MiXCR, with one record for every CDR3 protein. The sample contains about 780,000 distinct CDR3 sequences, about half of which appear only once. What was sequenced was blood. The receptor set was obtained from an elderly man in good health. CDR3s include the opening cysteine and the closing phenylalanine or tryptophan. The order of the fields is J gene, clone size, D gene, V gene, CDR3 protein, CDR3 DNA. The D gene is left open where the match is weak. Size is omitted from some rows. Given values are once, few, many or a class for expanded clones.

j_call: TRBJ2-7
clone_size: -
d_call: -
v_call: TRBV28
cdr3_aa: CASLSRGRGGREQYF
cdr3_nt: TGTGCCAGCCTATCAAGGGGAAGGGGAGGAAGGGAGCAGTACTTC

j_call: TRBJ2-7
clone_size: few
d_call: -
v_call: TRBV3-1
cdr3_aa: CASRPNLGSSYEQYF
cdr3_nt: TGTGCCAGCAGACCAAATCTCGGGAGCTCCTACGAGCAGTACTTC

j_call: TRBJ2-1
clone_size: few
d_call: -
v_call: TRBV28
cdr3_aa: CASKVAGSYNEQFF
cdr3_nt: TGTGCCAGCAAGGTGGCGGGGTCCTACAATGAGCAGTTCTTC

j_call: TRBJ2-3
clone_size: few
d_call: -
v_call: TRBV7-9
cdr3_aa: CASSSLGGPQGDTQYF
cdr3_nt: TGTGCCAGCAGCTCCCTAGGGGGGCCACAAGGGGATACGCAGTATTTT

j_call: TRBJ2-5
clone_size: -
d_call: TRBD1
v_call: TRBV20-1
cdr3_aa: CSARAGTGDVETQYF
cdr3_nt: TGCAGTGCTAGGGCCGGGACAGGGGACGTGGAGACCCAGTACTTC

j_call: TRBJ1-2
clone_size: -
d_call: TRBD1
v_call: TRBV29-1
cdr3_aa: CSLRTGGSGGYTF
cdr3_nt: TGCAGCTTGAGGACAGGGGGGAGTGGCGGCTACACCTTC

j_call: TRBJ2-1
clone_size: few
d_call: TRBD2
v_call: TRBV11-3
cdr3_aa: CASSWGLAGGGGNEQFF
cdr3_nt: TGTGCCAGCAGCTGGGGACTAGCGGGAGGGGGTGGCAATGAGCAGTTCTTC

j_call: TRBJ2-2
clone_size: -
d_call: TRBD1
v_call: TRBV28
cdr3_aa: CASSLGDSPTGELFF
cdr3_nt: TGTGCCAGCAGTTTGGGGGACAGTCCTACCGGGGAGCTGTTTTTT

j_call: TRBJ2-3
clone_size: -
d_call: TRBD1
v_call: TRBV29-1
cdr3_aa: CSVGGGAGTDTQYF
cdr3_nt: TGCAGCGTTGGAGGGGGCGCGGGCACAGATACGCAGTATTTT

j_call: TRBJ2-7
clone_size: -
d_call: TRBD1
v_call: TRBV20-1
cdr3_aa: CSASDTGGNEQYF
cdr3_nt: TGCAGTGCTAGTGATACAGGGGGCAACGAGCAGTACTTC

j_call: TRBJ1-1
clone_size: few
d_call: -
v_call: TRBV11-3
cdr3_aa: CASSSTFRGGAFF
cdr3_nt: TGTGCCAGCAGCTCAACCTTCAGGGGTGGAGCTTTCTTT

j_call: TRBJ2-7
clone_size: few
d_call: TRBD1
v_call: TRBV6-6
cdr3_aa: CASSYSGQGANEQYF
cdr3_nt: TGTGCCAGCAGTTACTCGGGACAGGGGGCTAACGAGCAGTACTTC

j_call: TRBJ2-7
clone_size: -
d_call: -
v_call: TRBV12-3/TRBV12-4
cdr3_aa: CASRFSSYEQYF
cdr3_nt: TGTGCCAGCAGATTCAGTTCCTACGAGCAGTACTTC

j_call: TRBJ2-6
clone_size: -
d_call: -
v_call: TRBV5-1
cdr3_aa: CASSGGSGANVLTF
cdr3_nt: TGCGCCAGTTCCGGTGGCTCTGGGGCCAACGTCCTGACTTTC

j_call: TRBJ1-1
clone_size: -
d_call: -
v_call: TRBV7-3
cdr3_aa: CASSPLTGLLMNTEAFF
cdr3_nt: TGTGCCAGCAGCCCATTGACAGGCTTACTCATGAACACTGAAGCTTTCTTT

j_call: TRBJ2-1
clone_size: -
d_call: TRBD2
v_call: TRBV6-2/TRBV6-3
cdr3_aa: CASSYSSSGRYNEQFF
cdr3_nt: TGTGCCAGCAGTTACTCGTCTAGCGGGCGATACAATGAGCAGTTCTTC

j_call: TRBJ2-1
clone_size: -
d_call: TRBD2
v_call: TRBV12-3/TRBV12-4
cdr3_aa: CASSFRAGVSNEQFF
cdr3_nt: TGTGCCAGCAGTTTCCGAGCGGGAGTTAGCAATGAGCAGTTCTTC

j_call: TRBJ2-1
clone_size: -
d_call: -
v_call: TRBV19
cdr3_aa: CASSKKWDDGVNEQFF
cdr3_nt: TGTGCCAGTAGTAAGAAATGGGACGATGGGGTCAATGAGCAGTTCTTC

j_call: TRBJ1-5
clone_size: once
d_call: -
v_call: TRBV15
cdr3_aa: CATSSTGRRFQPQHF
cdr3_nt: TGTGCCACCAGCTCTACAGGGAGAAGGTTTCAGCCCCAGCATTTT